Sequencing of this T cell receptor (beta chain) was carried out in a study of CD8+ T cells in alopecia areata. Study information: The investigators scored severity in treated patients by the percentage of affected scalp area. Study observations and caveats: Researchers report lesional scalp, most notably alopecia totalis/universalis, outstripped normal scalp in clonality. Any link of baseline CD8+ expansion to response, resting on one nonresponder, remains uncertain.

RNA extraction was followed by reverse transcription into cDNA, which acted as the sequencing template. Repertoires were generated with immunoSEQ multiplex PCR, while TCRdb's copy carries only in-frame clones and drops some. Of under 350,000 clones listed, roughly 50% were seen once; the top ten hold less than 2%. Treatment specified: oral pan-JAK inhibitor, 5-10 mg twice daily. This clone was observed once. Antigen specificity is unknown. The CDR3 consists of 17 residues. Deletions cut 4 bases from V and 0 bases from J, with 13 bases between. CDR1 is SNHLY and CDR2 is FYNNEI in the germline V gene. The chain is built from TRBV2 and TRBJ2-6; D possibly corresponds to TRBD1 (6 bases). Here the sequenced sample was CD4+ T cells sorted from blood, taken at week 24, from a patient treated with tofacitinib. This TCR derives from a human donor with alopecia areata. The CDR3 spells CASSGGQGTSGANVLTF. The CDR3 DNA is TGTGCCAGCAGTGGCGGTCAGGGGACCTCTGGGGCCAACGTCCTGACTTTC.